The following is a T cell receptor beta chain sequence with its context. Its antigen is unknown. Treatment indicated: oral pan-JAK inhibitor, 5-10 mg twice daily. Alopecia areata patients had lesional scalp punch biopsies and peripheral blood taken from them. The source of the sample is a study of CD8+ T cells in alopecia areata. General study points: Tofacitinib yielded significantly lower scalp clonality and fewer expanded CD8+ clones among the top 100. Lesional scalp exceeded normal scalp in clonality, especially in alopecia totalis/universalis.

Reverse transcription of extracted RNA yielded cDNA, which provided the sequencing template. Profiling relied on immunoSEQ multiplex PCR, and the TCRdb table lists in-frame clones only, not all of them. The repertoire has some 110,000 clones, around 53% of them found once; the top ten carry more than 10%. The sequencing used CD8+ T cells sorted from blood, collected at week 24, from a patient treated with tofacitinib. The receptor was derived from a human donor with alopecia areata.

CDR3 DNA sequence: TGTGCCAGCAGTTTCGTGGGGGGAGATCAGCCCCAGCATTTT. It yields the protein CASSFVGGDQPQHF. V is TRBV27 and J is TRBJ1-5; maybe TRBD1 (5 bases). The CDR3 loop spans 14 amino acids. The germline gives CDR1 MNHEY, CDR2 SMNVEV (reference sequence). Trimming took off 3 bases at V and 5 bases at J, with 11 bases between the two ends.